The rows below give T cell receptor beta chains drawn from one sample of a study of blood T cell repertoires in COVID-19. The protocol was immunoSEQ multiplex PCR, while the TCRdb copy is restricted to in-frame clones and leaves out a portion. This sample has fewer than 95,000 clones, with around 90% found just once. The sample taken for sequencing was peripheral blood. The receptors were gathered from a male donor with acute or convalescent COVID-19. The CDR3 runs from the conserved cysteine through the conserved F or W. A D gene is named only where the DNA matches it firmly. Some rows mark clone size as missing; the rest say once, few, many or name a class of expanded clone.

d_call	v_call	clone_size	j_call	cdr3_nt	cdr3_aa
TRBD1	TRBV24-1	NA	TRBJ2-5	TGTGCCACCAGTGATGCCGGACAGGGCGGGGAGACCCAGTACTTC	CATSDAGQGGETQYF
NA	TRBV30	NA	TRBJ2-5	TGTGCCTGGAGTGTGGGCGGGGCCCAAGAGACCCAGTACTTC	CAWSVGGAQETQYF
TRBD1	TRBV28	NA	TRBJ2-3	TGTGCCAGCAAGACAGGGGGCCCAGATACGCAGTATTTT	CASKTGGPDTQYF
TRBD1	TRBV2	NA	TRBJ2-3	TGTGCCAGCAGTGTTGGACAGGGTTTCACAGATACGCAGTATTTT	CASSVGQGFTDTQYF
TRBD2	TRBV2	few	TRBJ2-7	TGTGCCAGCCTAGCACTAGCGGGCGAGCAGTACTTC	CASLALAGEQYF
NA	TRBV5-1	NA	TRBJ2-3	TGCGCCAGCAGGAGGGACTCGGCCGGAGATACGCAGTATTTT	CASRRDSAGDTQYF
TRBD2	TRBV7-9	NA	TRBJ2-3	TGTGCCAGCAGCCCACGTGGCCTAGCGGGGGGACGCACAGATACGCAGTATTTT	CASSPRGLAGGRTDTQYF
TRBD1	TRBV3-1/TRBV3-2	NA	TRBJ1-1	TGTGCCAGCAGCCAAGCCAGGGGGGCCCCCCTCACTGAAGCTTTCTTT	CASSQARGAPLTEAFF
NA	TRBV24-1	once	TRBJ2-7	TGTGCCACCAGTGGAAACAGATCCCCCTACGAGCAGTACTTC	CATSGNRSPYEQYF
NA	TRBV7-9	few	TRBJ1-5	TGTGCCAGCAGTCCTTCGGGGAGCAATCAGCCCCAGCATTTT	CASSPSGSNQPQHF
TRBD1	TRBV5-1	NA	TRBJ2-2	TGCGCCAGCAGGGGGACAGGATGGACCGGGGAGCTGTTTTTT	CASRGTGWTGELFF
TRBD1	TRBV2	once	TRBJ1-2	TGTGCCAGCAGTCGGACAGGGCCTAATGGCTACACCTTC	CASSRTGPNGYTF
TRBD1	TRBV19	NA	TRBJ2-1	TGTGCCAGTAGTCCGAAGCCCGGGACAGGGAGACCCTACTCCTACAATGAGCAGTTCTTC	CASSPKPGTGRPYSYNEQFF
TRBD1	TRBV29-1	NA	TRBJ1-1	TGCAGCGTGAGGGGAGACAGGGGGGCTATGAACACTGAAGCTTTCTTT	CSVRGDRGAMNTEAFF
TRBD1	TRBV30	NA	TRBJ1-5	TGTGCCGAGGGACAGGTTGGGCAGCCCCAGCATTTT	CAEGQVGQPQHF
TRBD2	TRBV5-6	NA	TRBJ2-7	TGTGCCAGCAGCTTGGGGCTAGCGGGGGGACGCGAGCAGTACTTC	CASSLGLAGGREQYF
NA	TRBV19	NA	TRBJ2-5	TGTGCCAGTAGTACAGGGTCCCAAGAGACCCAGTACTTC	CASSTGSQETQYF
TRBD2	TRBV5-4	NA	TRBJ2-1	TGTGCCAGCAGCTTGGGGAGTAGCGGGGGATACAATGAGCAGTTCTTC	CASSLGSSGGYNEQFF
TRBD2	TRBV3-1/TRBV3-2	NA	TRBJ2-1	TGTGCCAGCAGCCAAGTGAGGGGAGGGGTCTACAATGAGCAGTTCTTC	CASSQVRGGVYNEQFF
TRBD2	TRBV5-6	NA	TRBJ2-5	TGTGCCAGCAGCTTTTGGGGGGGAGAGACCCAGTACTTC	CASSFWGGETQYF
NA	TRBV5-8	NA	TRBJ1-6	TGTGCCAGCAGATACCTTACAGGGAGCTCCTATAATTCACCCCTCCACTTT	CASRYLTGSSYNSPLHF
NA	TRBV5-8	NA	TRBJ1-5	TGTGCCAGCACCCTCATCCCTTCGGACACCCGCAATCAGCCCCAGCATTTT	CASTLIPSDTRNQPQHF
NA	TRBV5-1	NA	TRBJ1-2	TGCGCCAGCAGCTTGGCCCTAGACTACGGCTACACCTTC	CASSLALDYGYTF
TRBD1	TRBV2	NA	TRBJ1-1	TGTGCCAGCAGCGTGGGACAGAGACAAGCTTTCTTT	CASSVGQRQAFF
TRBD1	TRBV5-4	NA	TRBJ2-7	TGTGCCAGCAGCCGGGGGGGACAGGGGGCTTACGAGCAGTACTTC	CASSRGGQGAYEQYF
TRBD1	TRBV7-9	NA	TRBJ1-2	TGTGCCAGCAGCTTAGATGTAGGGGGCGTTGGCTACACCTTC	CASSLDVGGVGYTF
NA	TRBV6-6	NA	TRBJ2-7	TGTGCCAGCAGTGTGGGGCAGGGGACCTACGAGCAGTACTTC	CASSVGQGTYEQYF
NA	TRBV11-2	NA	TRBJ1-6	TGTGCCAGCAGCTTTAGAAGGGGCGTAAGCTCCTATAATTCACCCCTCCACTTT	CASSFRRGVSSYNSPLHF
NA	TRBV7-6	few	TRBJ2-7	TGTGCCAGCAGCTTAGTGGAGGGAAACGAGCAGTACTTC	CASSLVEGNEQYF
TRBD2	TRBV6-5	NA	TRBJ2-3	TGTGCCAGCAGGTCCCAAGCGGGGGGGACCCAAGCGCAGTATTTT	CASRSQAGGTQAQYF
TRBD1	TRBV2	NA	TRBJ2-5	TGTGCCAGCAGTGAGGGGACAGGGGTGGTTCAGACCCAGTACTTC	CASSEGTGVVQTQYF
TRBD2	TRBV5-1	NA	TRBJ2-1	TGCGCCAGCAGCCTAGCGGGGGTCCGAGGTGAGCAGTTCTTC	CASSLAGVRGEQFF
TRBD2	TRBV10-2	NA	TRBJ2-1	TGCGCCACCATAATTGCGGGGGGCAGTGAGCAGTTCTTC	CATIIAGGSEQFF
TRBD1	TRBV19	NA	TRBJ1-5	TGTGCCAGTAGCCAGGGACAGGGCAGGTACCAGCCCCAGCATTTT	CASSQGQGRYQPQHF
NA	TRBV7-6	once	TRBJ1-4	TGTGCCAGCAGCCCGGGGCGGGGGACTAATGAAAAACTGTTTTTT	CASSPGRGTNEKLFF
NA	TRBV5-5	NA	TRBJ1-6	TGTGCCAGCAGCTTACTCGTGTCCGCCGATAATTCACCCCTCCACTTT	CASSLLVSADNSPLHF
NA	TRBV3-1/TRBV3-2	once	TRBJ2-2	TGTGCCAGCAGCCACCGCACAGGGAGGAACACCGGGGAGCTGTTTTTT	CASSHRTGRNTGELFF
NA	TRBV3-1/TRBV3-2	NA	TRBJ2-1	TGTGCCAGCAGCCAAGCCGTGGGGAGCTCCTACAATGAGCAGTTCTTC	CASSQAVGSSYNEQFF
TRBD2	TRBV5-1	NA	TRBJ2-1	TGCGCCAGCAGCTTGATCGGGGGGGCCAATGAGCAGTTCTTC	CASSLIGGANEQFF
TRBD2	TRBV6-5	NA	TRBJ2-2	TGTGCCAGCAGTTACCCCACGACTAGCGGGGGCGGGGAGCTGTTTTTT	CASSYPTTSGGGELFF